This T cell receptor beta chain originates from a study of T cell repertoires in cytomegalovirus infection. The wider study: Public TCR beta signatures indicated both CMV infection and matching HLA type.

Comment on this clonotype: Its antigen is undetermined.

Trimming took 5 bases from V and 3 from J, leaving 17 bases between them. The germline V gene has CDR1 DFQATT and CDR2 SNEGSKA (reference sequence). The CDR3 contains 15 residues. Each CDR3 protein is one row after TCRdb ran MiXCR on the reads. This table has roughly 760,000 distinct CDR3 sequences, approximately 34% appearing once. Whole-study findings and limits: HLA-C-restricted TCR beta clonotypes specific for CMV led the ex vivo response. Cumulated frequencies of public TCR beta families served to identify carriers of CMV plus the relevant HLA.

This sequence originates from a human donor in good health (CMV status not recorded). Some clones in this sample may be carry-over from other donors' samples. The material sequenced was PBMCs. The chain couples TRBV20-1 to TRBJ2-1, with D tentatively TRBD2 (7 bases). The CDR3 here is CSAGRDIFYYNEQFF. CDR3 DNA: TGCAGTGCTGGGAGGGACATTTTTTACTACAATGAGCAGTTCTTC.